Each of the 25 T cell receptor beta chains below was sequenced from the same sample in a study of neurological immune-mediated disorders. TCRdb used MiXCR to reprocess the 5' RACE reads, holding one entry per CDR3 protein. The sample includes 65,000 to 75,000 distinct CDR3 sequences, 4.8% of them seen just once. The source material was PBMCs. These receptors came from a woman in her seventies with multiple sclerosis.

V gene TRBV7-9 combines with J gene TRBJ1-2; tentative D call: TRBD1 (6 bases). CDR1 is SEHNR, CDR2 FQNEAQ, per germline (reference sequence). The CDR3 contains 12 residues. V was pared by 4 bases and J by 5 bases, with 8 bases between. CDR3 nucleotide sequence: TGTGCCAGCAGCTCTCAGGGGTATGGCTACACCTTC. This gives the protein CASSSQGYGYTF.

This clonotype was counted many times. This chain joins TRBV20-1 and TRBJ1-4; the D gene is possibly TRBD1 (6 bases). Per germline, CDR1 DFQATT and CDR2 SNEGSKA (reference sequence). Trimming removed 2 bases from V and 2 bases from J, with 15 bases in between. CDR3 size: 16 residues. The CDR3: CSARWDKLGTNEKLFF. CDR3 nucleotides: TGCAGTGCTAGATGGGACAAATTGGGGACTAATGAAAAACTGTTTTTT.

A note on this clonotype: A much larger clonotype is one base distant, so this may be a read error. For the CDR3, the DNA is TGTGCCAGCAGCCGACCCGGGACTAGCGGGAGCAATGCGCAGTTCTTC. Protein product: CASSRPGTSGSNAQFF. The chain carries TRBV14 and TRBJ2-1; TRBD2 matches at 14 bases. The CDR3 is made up of 16 amino acids. Germline values: CDR1 SGHDN, CDR2 FVKESK. Drawing the rest from reference TRBV14 and TRBJ2-1, the complete variable domain is EAGVTQFPSHSVIEKGQTVTLRCDPISGHDNLYWYRRVMGKEIKFLLHFVKESKQDESGMPNNRFLAERTGGTYSTLKVQPAELEDSGVYFCASSRPGTSGSNAQFFGPGTRLTVL.

Many counts were recorded for this clonotype. This chain's CDR3 is CASSSIAGGGREQYF. In DNA form, the CDR3 reads TGTGCCAGCAGTTCTATAGCGGGAGGGGGACGCGAGCAGTACTTC. The J gene is TRBJ2-7, the V gene TRBV27, with 11 positions matching TRBD2. The V gene end was trimmed by 4 bases and the J gene end by 6 bases; junction bases not matched to a gene: 8. The CDR3 covers 15 residues. The germline gives CDR1 MNHEY, CDR2 SMNVEV (reference sequence).

This clonotype was detected many times. This chain links TRBV12-3 or TRBV12-4 with TRBJ2-2; D is unclear. Trimming removed 3 bases from V and 4 bases from J, with 6 bases in between. The CDR3 sequence is 13 residues long. The CDR3 loop is CASSLRSTGELFF. For the CDR3, the DNA is TGTGCCAGCAGTTTGAGGAGCACCGGGGAGCTGTTTTTT.

Many counts were recorded for this clonotype. Written as DNA, the CDR3 is TGTGCCAGCAGTTTATCACAGGGAAGCCCCTATGGCTACACCTTC. This encodes CASSLSQGSPYGYTF. The chain is built from TRBV27 and TRBJ1-2; possible D gene TRBD1, 6 bases. CDR3 length: 15 residues. Germline V lookup: CDR1 MNHEY, CDR2 SMNVEV (reference sequence). V shed 0 bases and J shed 4 bases, with 12 bases lying between them.

The rearrangement joins TRBV15 to TRBJ2-1; the D is unclear. This CDR3 spans 12 amino acids. Per the germline V gene, CDR1 is LNHNV and CDR2 is YYDKDF (reference sequence). V shed 0 bases and J shed 8 bases, with 5 bases lying between them. CDR3 bases: TGTGCCACCAGCAGAGATAGGCATGAGCAGTTCTTC. It is translated as CATSRDRHEQFF.

About this clonotype: A clone one base away is much larger, so this may be a read error. V and J are TRBV12-3 or TRBV12-4 and TRBJ1-2, with D possibly matching TRBD1 (6 bases). This CDR3 comprises 16 residues. The CDR3 here is CASTFLSSRGNYCYTF. CDR3 nucleotide sequence: TGTGCCAGCACTTTTCTTTCTAGCAGGGGTAACTATTGCTACACCTTC.

The CDR3 bases are TGCGCCAGCAGCTTCGGGACTAGCGGCTCCTACGAGCAGTACTTC. It encodes CASSFGTSGSYEQYF. The chain couples TRBV5-1 to TRBJ2-7; 11 bases are a match to TRBD2. CDR1 and CDR2 (germline): SGHRS, YFSETQ. This CDR3 is built from 15 residues. The V gene end was trimmed by 2 bases and the J gene end by 0 bases; junction bases not matched to a gene: 1.

This clonotype was found many times. This chain uses TRBV7-3 with TRBJ2-3; possibly TRBD1 for D (7 bases). CDR1 and CDR2 (germline): SGHTA, FQGTGA. The CDR3 is made up of 19 amino acids. The ends were cut back, 5 bases at V and 0 bases at J, with 24 bases in the middle. For the CDR3, the DNA is TGTGCCAGCAGCCAAACCACTCCAGGGGGGAGAGGAAGCACAGATACGCAGTATTTT. This sequence encodes CASSQTTPGGRGSTDTQYF.

This clonotype was counted ten times or more. V is TRBV4-1 and J is TRBJ1-2, with 10 positions matching TRBD1. V lost 1 base, J lost 7 bases, and 3 bases stayed unmatched. Germline assignment: CDR1 MGHRA and CDR2 YSYEKL. This CDR3 has 14 amino acids. Written as DNA, the CDR3 is TGCGCCAGCAGCCAAGGCGGGACAGGGGCTGGCTACACCTTC. Translating it yields CASSQGGTGAGYTF.

This clonotype was recorded at least ten times. The chain couples TRBV4-3 to TRBJ2-1; 11 bases are a match to TRBD2. This CDR3 region has 16 residues. Germline V gene sequence: CDR1 LGHNA, CDR2 YSLEER. The junction had 8 bases not matched to a gene; V was cut back by 7 bases and J by 3 bases. DNA of the CDR3: TGCGCCAGCACCCCGAGGGGACTAGCGGACTACAATGAGCAGTTCTTC. Translation gives CASTPRGLADYNEQFF.

There are many counts of this clonotype. V and J are TRBV7-2 and TRBJ2-3; the D is unclear. Germline lookup yields CDR1 SGHTA and CDR2 FQGNSA. This CDR3 region has 12 residues. Deletions cut 5 bases from V and 1 base from J, with 4 bases between. The CDR3 DNA follows: TGTGCCAGCAGCAAGGGCACAGATACGCAGTATTTT. Translating gives CASSKGTDTQYF.

This clonotype has a count of ten or more. The chain has TRBV6-5 and TRBJ2-3; D is uncertain. The CDR3 sequence is 13 residues long. V was trimmed by 2 bases and J by 3 bases, leaving 6 bases between them. The germline gives CDR1 MNHEY, CDR2 SVGAGI. CDR3: CASSYELTDTQYF. The CDR3 coding sequence is TGTGCCAGCAGTTACGAGCTAACAGATACGCAGTATTTT.

This clonotype was counted many times. The chain has TRBV15 and TRBJ1-2; 9 positions match TRBD1. CDR1 is LNHNV and CDR2 is YYDKDF in the germline V gene (reference sequence). The CDR3 has 13 amino acids. The junction had 5 bases not matched to a gene; V was cut back by 4 bases and J by 8 bases. In DNA, the CDR3 is TGTGCCACCAGCAAGACAGGGGGTGGCGGCTACACCTTC. Its protein product is CATSKTGGGGYTF. Filled out from reference TRBV15 and TRBJ1-2, the complete variable domain reads DAMVIQNPRYQVTQFGKPVTLSCSQTLNHNVMYWYQQKSSQAPKLLFHYYDKDFNNEADTPDNFQSRRPNTSFCFLDIRSPGLGDTAMYLCATSKTGGGGYTFGSGTRLTVV.

This clonotype was detected only a few times. This sequence joins TRBV4-3 and TRBJ1-1; D not certain. CDR1 is LGHNA and CDR2 is YSLEER in the germline V gene. CDR3 length equals 15 residues. V lost 4 bases and J 5 bases, leaving 17 bases between the germline ends. CDR3 residues: CASSPSEGWRTEAFF. In nucleotides, the CDR3 is TGCGCCAGCAGCCCGTCGGAAGGTTGGAGGACTGAAGCTTTCTTT.

The sample holds many counts of this clonotype. The V gene is TRBV21-1, the J gene TRBJ2-1; no check of the table's D call, TRBD2, against the DNA was made. TRBV21-1 is a pseudogene locus. The CDR3 is 13 amino acids. CDR3: CATTSGRGVEQFF. The CDR3 nucleotides are TGTGCCACCACTAGCGGGAGAGGAGTTGAGCAGTTCTTC.

This clonotype was counted at least ten times. This chain links TRBV12-3 or TRBV12-4 with TRBJ2-3; TRBD2 matches at 7 bases. Trimming cost V 4 bases and J 9 bases; bases outside gene matches: 10. The CDR3 is 14 residues long. The CDR3 coding sequence is TGTGCCAGCAGTTCCAGGACGGGGCGGGGGACGCAGTATTTT. Encoded protein: CASSSRTGRGTQYF.

In this sample, this clonotype turned up many times. This chain uses TRBV27 with TRBJ2-2; D possibly corresponds to TRBD1 (5 bases). CDR1 is MNHEY and CDR2 is SMNVEV in the germline V gene (reference sequence). The CDR3 loop spans 20 amino acids. V was trimmed by 3 bases and J by 4 bases, leaving 27 bases between them. The CDR3 DNA reads TGTGCCAGCAGTTTGAGGACCAGGGCAACTTTAGGGTCCGGCACCGGGGAGCTGTTTTTT. Translating gives CASSLRTRATLGSGTGELFF.

This clonotype was detected ten times or more. The rearrangement links TRBV15 to TRBJ2-2; 7 bases match TRBD1. With 4 bases clipped from V and 3 bases from J, the junction kept 5 bases outside the gene matches. CDR1 and CDR2 from the germline V gene are LNHNV and YYDKDF (reference sequence). The CDR3 contains 15 residues. Written as DNA, the CDR3 is TGTGCCACCAGCATGCGACAGGGCTACACCGGGGAGCTGTTTTTT. Its protein product is CATSMRQGYTGELFF. The full variable domain, its missing parts supplied by reference TRBV15 and TRBJ2-2, is DAMVIQNPRYQVTQFGKPVTLSCSQTLNHNVMYWYQQKSSQAPKLLFHYYDKDFNNEADTPDNFQSRRPNTSFCFLDIRSPGLGDTAMYLCATSMRQGYTGELFFGEGSRLTVL.

This clonotype was seen a few times. V is TRBV29-1 and J is TRBJ2-1, with D possibly matching TRBD2 (6 bases). The V gene lost 3 bases and the J gene lost 0 bases, with 15 bases spanning the gap. The CDR3 covers 16 residues. The germline gives CDR1 SQVTM, CDR2 ANQGSEA. CDR3 DNA sequence: TGCAGCGTTGATGGAAAAGCTAGCGACTCCTACAATGAGCAGTTCTTC. Its translation: CSVDGKASDSYNEQFF.

This clonotype was seen ten or more times. The chain uses TRBV4-3 and TRBJ2-7; 11 nucleotides align to TRBD2. Trimming at V came to 4 bases and at J to 6 bases, leaving 11 bases not matched to a gene. The CDR3 has 16 amino acids. Germline V gives CDR1 LGHNA, CDR2 YSLEER. This CDR3 is CASSRLLAGASGEQYF. As DNA, the CDR3 is TGCGCCAGCAGCCGCCTACTAGCGGGAGCGTCTGGCGAGCAGTACTTC.

This clonotype was seen only a few times. The chain links TRBV5-1 to TRBJ1-4; TRBD1 matches at 10 bases. The germline V gene encodes CDR1 SGHRS and CDR2 YFSETQ. The V gene end was trimmed by 4 bases and the J gene end by 8 bases; junction bases not matched to a gene: 11. This CDR3 has 16 amino acids. As DNA, the CDR3 is TGCGCCAGCAGCCCCCGCCCCGGGACAGGGGAAGAAAAACTGTTTTTT. Amino acid sequence: CASSPRPGTGEEKLFF.

This clonotype has ten or more counts. The chain is built from TRBV29-1 and TRBJ1-2; D gene ambiguous. Trimming stripped 1 base from V and 2 bases from J, with 5 bases between. CDR3 length: 12 residues. The germline gives CDR1 SQVTM, CDR2 ANQGSEA. This CDR3 is CSVEGENYGYTF. CDR3 bases: TGCAGCGTTGAAGGCGAGAACTATGGCTACACCTTC.

There are many counts of this clonotype. The CDR3: CASSLAPAGTDTQYF. The CDR3 nucleotides are TGTGCCAGCAGTTTAGCCCCAGCGGGCACAGATACGCAGTATTTT. The chain couples TRBV12-3 or TRBV12-4 to TRBJ2-3, with D perhaps TRBD2 (5 bases). CDR3 size: 15 residues. V lost 0 bases to trimming and J lost 1 base, with 8 bases between them.